This TCR beta chain is drawn from a study of shared clonotypes between healthy human individuals. Every donor, a Caucasian adult, lived in Nashville, Tennessee. CD4+ cells yielded CD45RA+ naive and CD45RA-negative memory subsets. Of note for this clone: Antigen: not known.

The CDR3 contains 14 residues. V lost 0 bases to trimming and J lost 2 bases, with 8 bases between them. CDR1 SGDLS and CDR2 YYNGEE come from the germline V gene. Sequencing was performed with immunoSEQ multiplex PCR; in TCRdb, only in-frame clones are kept and a portion is missing. Seen here are about 2.4 million clones, approximately 93% observed once, and the top ten hold roughly 0.36%. Study findings and constraints: In four donors, around 4.8% of naive CD4 clonotypes appeared in common.

This receptor was identified in a man aged 18 to 35 in good health. Some clones in this sample may be carry-over from other donors' samples. The chain uses TRBV9 and TRBJ2-5; D uncertain. The sample consisted of naive CD4+ T cells from PBMCs. Subset of the sample: CD45RA+ positively selected. CDR3 sequence (DNA): TGTGCCAGCAGCGTAGTTGTGGGGCAAGAGACCCAGTACTTC. Protein sequence: CASSVVVGQETQYF.